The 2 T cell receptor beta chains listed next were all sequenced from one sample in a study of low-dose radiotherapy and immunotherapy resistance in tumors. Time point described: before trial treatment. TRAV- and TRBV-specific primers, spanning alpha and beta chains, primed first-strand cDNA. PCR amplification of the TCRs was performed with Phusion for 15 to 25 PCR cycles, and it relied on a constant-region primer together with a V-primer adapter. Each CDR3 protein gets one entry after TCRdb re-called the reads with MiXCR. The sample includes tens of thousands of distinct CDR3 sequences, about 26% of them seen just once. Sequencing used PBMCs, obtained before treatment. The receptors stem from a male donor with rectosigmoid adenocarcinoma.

The chain's CDR3 is CASSLAQGTGELFF. Here the CDR3 DNA reads TGTGCCAGCAGCTTAGCACAGGGGACCGGGGAGCTGTTTTTT. The V call is TRBV7-6, the J call TRBJ2-2; 7 positions match TRBD1. This CDR3 region has 14 residues. Losses at the gene ends were 0 bases for V and 5 bases for J; bases not matched to a gene: 0. Germline V gene data show CDR1 as SGHVS and CDR2 as FNYEAQ.

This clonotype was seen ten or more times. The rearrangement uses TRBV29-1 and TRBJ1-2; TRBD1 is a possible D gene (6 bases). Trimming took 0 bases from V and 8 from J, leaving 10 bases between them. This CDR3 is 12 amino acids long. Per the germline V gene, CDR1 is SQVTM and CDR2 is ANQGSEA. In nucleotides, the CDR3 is TGCAGCGTTGAAGATGGGGGGGGCGGCTACACCTTC. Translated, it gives CSVEDGGGGYTF.